The 18 T cell receptor beta chains below all came from one sample that was sequenced in a study of regulatory T cells in long-lasting Graves disease. The time point is: newly diagnosed GD, antithyroid drugs for less than 3 months. PBMC RNA was the source of the TCR library. The TCR beta library used iRepertoire HTBI primers with Arm-PCR amplification of CDR3. TCRdb called the multiplex PCR reads again in MiXCR, with one record for every CDR3 protein. The data contain about 350,000 distinct CDR3 sequences, around 15% of them seen just once; the ten biggest clones take up just over 20%. The same sample was also used in a study of T cells in Graves' hyperthyroidism and ophthalmopathy.

The starting material was peripheral blood mononuclear cells (PBMCs), obtained at new diagnosis, from a patient treated with antithyroid drugs. These receptors originate from a woman aged 18-29 years with Graves disease.

Only a few counts were recorded for this clonotype. This chain links TRBV5-5 with TRBJ2-1; D gene uncertain. CDR1 is SGHKS and CDR2 is YYEKEE in the germline V gene (reference sequence). The V end was cut by 1 base, the J end by 3 bases, with 2 bases between. This CDR3 comprises 12 residues. CDR3 nucleotides: TGTGCCAGCAGCTTGTACTACAATGAGCAGTTCTTC. The encoded protein is CASSLYYNEQFF.

This clonotype was counted many times. The V and J genes are TRBV2 and TRBJ2-2, with no clear D. Germline V gene data show CDR1 as SNHLY and CDR2 as FYNNEI. CDR3 length: 14 residues. V was trimmed by 8 bases and J by 4 bases, leaving 14 bases between them. CDR3 region: CASSPAVGTGELFF. The CDR3 DNA reads as TGTGCCAGCTCGCCAGCTGTAGGCACCGGGGAGCTGTTTTTT.

Points on this clonotype: One base separates it from a far larger clone, so it is likely a read error. The rearrangement links TRBV2 to TRBJ2-4, with a weak D call TRBD2 (5 bases). The DNA matches TRBJ2-5 better at its end, which makes the J call doubtful. Germline V gives CDR1 SNHLY, CDR2 FYNNEI. This CDR3 spans 15 amino acids. The CDR3 spells CASSEQHLIEGTQYF. CDR3 nucleotides: TGTGCCAGCAGTGAACAGCATTTAATAGAGGGGACCCAGTACTTC.

Ten or more counts support this clonotype. The chain carries TRBV11-2 and TRBJ2-7; D may be TRBD1 (7 bases). Trimming cost V 1 base and J 6 bases, with 10 bases left between them. The CDR3 length is 13 residues. CDR1 is SGHAT and CDR2 is FQNNGV in the germline V gene. The CDR3 here is CASSLVRGVEQYF. The CDR3 DNA reads as TGTGCCAGCAGCTTAGTCAGGGGGGTCGAGCAGTACTTC.

This chain links TRBV28 with TRBJ1-5; D gene ambiguous. Trimming stripped 7 bases from V and 4 bases from J, with 17 bases between. The CDR3 is 15 residues long. Germline V gives CDR1 MDHEN, CDR2 SYDVKM. The CDR3, as DNA: TGTGCCAGCACCCAATTCCGGGGTGGGAATCAGCCCCAGCATTTT. Its protein is CASTQFRGGNQPQHF. The variable domain in full, completed from reference TRBV28 and TRBJ1-5, reads DVKVTQSSRYLVKRTGEKVFLECVQDMDHENMFWYRQDPGLGLRLIYFSYDVKMKEKGDIPEGYSVSREKKERFSLILESASTNQTSMYLCASTQFRGGNQPQHFGDGTRLSIL.

This clonotype has more than one count but fewer than ten. The chain's CDR3 is CASSYSVGVGNTGELFF. CDR3 in DNA: TGTGCCAGCAGTTACTCTGTGGGAGTAGGAAACACCGGGGAGCTGTTTTTT. J is TRBJ2-2 and V is TRBV6-5; D is possibly TRBD2 (5 bases). V was shortened by 0 bases and J by 2 bases, with 13 bases between the two germline ends. Germline V CDR1 and CDR2: MNHEY, SVGAGI. The CDR3 length is 17 residues.

This clonotype was seen a few times. This chain links TRBV12-3 or TRBV12-4 with TRBJ2-7; D perhaps matches TRBD1 (6 bases). This CDR3 contains 14 residues. V lost 6 bases and J 4 bases, leaving 16 bases between the germline ends. The CDR3: CASRDSSRAYEQYF. CDR3 nucleotides: TGTGCCAGCAGGGACAGTTCCAGGGCTTACGAGCAGTACTTC.

The chain recombines TRBV7-8 with TRBJ1-2; TRBD1 might be the D (5 bases). The CDR3 has 13 amino acids. V was clipped by 8 bases and J by 5 bases, with 15 bases between them. Germline V gene lookup returns CDR1 SGHVS and CDR2 FQNEAQ. CDR3 region: CASRGLHYYGYTF. The DNA of the CDR3 is TGTGCCAGCCGGGGACTGCACTATTATGGCTACACCTTC.

This clonotype was detected ten times or more. DNA of the CDR3: TGTGCCAGCTCATCCGAGACCGGACTTCTCGGCTCACCCCTCCACTTT. As protein: CASSSETGLLGSPLHF. The V and J genes are TRBV18 and TRBJ1-6, with unresolved D. The germline V gene has CDR1 KGHSH and CDR2 LQKENI. V was clipped by 5 bases and J by 10 bases, with 21 bases between them. This CDR3 region has 16 residues.

This clonotype was observed many times. This chain connects TRBV7-2 to TRBJ2-2; 8 nucleotides align to TRBD2. The CDR3 has 15 residues. The germline V gene has CDR1 SGHTA and CDR2 FQGNSA. With 6 bases clipped from V and 2 bases from J, the junction kept 5 bases outside the gene matches. In DNA, the CDR3 is TGTGCCAGCAGGTGGAGCGGGAGTAACACCGGGGAGCTGTTTTTT. This encodes CASRWSGSNTGELFF.

This clonotype occurred a few times. The V call is TRBV24-1, the J call TRBJ2-1; no clear D. The CDR3 spans 14 residues. The V and J ends lost 3 bases and 0 bases respectively, with 5 bases between them. Germline CDR1 is KGHDR and CDR2 is SFDVKD. CDR3 coding DNA: TGTGCCACCAGTGATCCGGGCTCCTACAATGAGCAGTTCTTC. Protein: CATSDPGSYNEQFF.

This clonotype has just a few counts. V gene TRBV7-9 combines with J gene TRBJ2-5, with D perhaps being TRBD1 or TRBD2 (5 bases each). Germline V gives CDR1 SEHNR, CDR2 FQNEAQ (reference sequence). The V and J ends lost 5 bases and 0 bases respectively, with 16 bases between them. This CDR3 spans 16 amino acids. CDR3 nucleotide sequence: TGTGCCAGCAGCCCCCGGGACGTGGGGTACCAAGAGACCCAGTACTTC. Its translation: CASSPRDVGYQETQYF.

This rearrangement joins TRBV2 to TRBJ2-5; TRBD2 matches at 7 bases. V shed 6 bases and J 4 bases; nucleotides not matched to a gene: 8. There are 14 residues in the CDR3. Germline lookup yields CDR1 SNHLY and CDR2 FYNNEI. Here the CDR3 DNA reads TGTGCCAGCAGCCCGGGACCGGGGGGAGAGACCCAGTACTTC. This translates into CASSPGPGGETQYF. Drawing the rest from reference TRBV2 and TRBJ2-5, the complete variable domain is EPEVTQTPSHQVTQMGQEVILRCVPISNHLYFYWYRQILGQKVEFLVSFYNNEISEKSEIFDDQFSVERPDGSNFTLKIRSTKLEDSAMYFCASSPGPGGETQYFGPGTRLLVL.

Worth noting for this clonotype: This clone may be a read error of a much larger clone one base away. The chain employs TRBV2 and TRBJ2-7; 9 nucleotides agree with TRBD1. CDR3 length equals 15 residues. Germline V gives CDR1 SNHLY, CDR2 FYNNEI. The CDR3 protein is CACSPGTGNVYEQYF. The DNA for the CDR3 is TGTGCCTGCAGTCCCGGGACAGGGAACGTATACGAGCAGTACTTC.

This clonotype was detected ten times or more. The V call is TRBV11-2, the J call TRBJ2-1; possibly TRBD1 for D (5 bases). Between the trimmed V and J ends, which lost 2 bases and 9 bases, there was a span of 11 bases. Germline V lookup: CDR1 SGHAT, CDR2 FQNNGV. The CDR3 runs 13 residues. The CDR3 protein is CASSLKGWGEQFF. CDR3 DNA: TGTGCCAGCAGCTTAAAGGGGTGGGGTGAGCAGTTCTTC.

This clonotype appeared a few times. This rearrangement joins TRBV19 to TRBJ1-2, with TRBD1 matching over 11 bases. CDR3 length: 15 amino acids. The germline CDR1 and CDR2 sequences are LNHDA and SQIVND (reference sequence). Germline trimming cut 7 bases from V and 5 bases from J; bases unmatched to any gene: 9. CDR3 nucleotides: TGTGCCAGTAATACTGGACAGGGGGCGAAGTATGGCTACACCTTC. This encodes CASNTGQGAKYGYTF.

This clonotype was seen at least ten times. This chain connects TRBV3-1 to TRBJ1-6; TRBD1 agrees at 9 bases. V shed 4 bases and J 7 bases; nucleotides not matched to a gene: 5. Germline V CDR1 and CDR2: LGHDT, YNNKEL (reference sequence). CDR3 size: 15 residues. The CDR3 spells CASSPRTGVNSPLHF. The CDR3 region has the DNA TGTGCCAGCAGCCCTCGGACAGGGGTGAATTCACCCCTCCACTTT.

The table lists this clonotype with many counts. V usage is TRBV5-6 and J usage is TRBJ1-1; possibly TRBD1 for D (6 bases). The ends were cut back, 1 base at V and 3 bases at J, with 13 bases in the middle. This CDR3 region has 15 residues. Germline CDR1 is SGHDT and CDR2 is YYEEEE. CDR3: CASSLLLGGDTEAFF. For the CDR3, the DNA is TGTGCCAGCAGCTTGCTCTTAGGGGGTGACACTGAAGCTTTCTTT.